The 29 T cell receptor beta chains below all came from one sample that was sequenced in a study of identical twins (dated by TCRdb to the mid-2010s). The library came from 5' RACE. For sequencing, an Illumina HiSeq 2000 was employed. Through fastp at Q25 and MiXCR, TCRdb rebuilt clones from the public reads, retaining in-frame beta chains. Here each entry gathers all rows of one CDR3 protein and keeps the most common genes and DNA. The sample table records approximately 470,000 distinct CDR3 sequences; 14% of these occur just once. 0.4% to 0.55% of the sample is held by the ten biggest clonotypes. These data also featured in a second study, about yellow fever vaccine responses in identical twins.

Sequenced sample: CD4+ T cells sorted from blood. The receptors stem from a woman between 18 and 29 years old in good health.

This clonotype occurred a few times. The V call is TRBV4-2, the J call TRBJ2-3; D ambiguous. CDR1 and CDR2 (germline): LGHNA, YNFKEQ. The V end was cut by 5 bases, the J end by 0 bases, with 15 bases between. The CDR3 spans 16 residues. CDR3 residues: CASSEWTGSSTDTQYF. CDR3 coding DNA: TGTGCCAGCAGCGAATGGACGGGCTCTAGCACAGATACGCAGTATTTT.

This clonotype was seen more than once but under ten times. The gene calls are TRBV20-1 and TRBJ2-1; 8 bases fit TRBD1. The CDR3 runs to 15 residues. The germline V gene has CDR1 DFQATT and CDR2 SNEGSKA (reference sequence). V was pared by 6 bases and J by 5 bases, with 12 bases of the junction left unmatched. This chain's CDR3 is CSATDVRTGNNEQFF. The CDR3 DNA is TGCAGTGCAACAGACGTCCGGACAGGGAACAATGAGCAGTTCTTC.

The chain couples TRBV12-3 or TRBV12-4 to TRBJ1-5; D unresolved. The CDR3 contains 14 residues. Trimming stripped 5 bases from V and 6 bases from J, with 14 bases between. CDR3 sequence reads: CASSGEGAGQPQHF. The CDR3 nucleotides are TGTGCCAGCAGTGGTGAGGGCGCGGGTCAGCCCCAGCATTTT.

This clonotype was observed at least ten times. J is TRBJ2-3 and V is TRBV7-2; TRBD2 matches at 12 bases. In germline, CDR1 is SGHTA, CDR2 FQGNSA. J lost 2 bases, V lost 5 bases, and 5 bases had no gene match. The CDR3 extends over 16 amino acids. The CDR3 loop reads CASSPRTSGITDTQYF. Here the CDR3 DNA reads TGTGCCAGCAGCCCGAGGACTAGCGGGATCACAGATACGCAGTATTTT.

This clonotype was detected a few times. V and J are TRBV28 and TRBJ1-2; D is uncertain. The CDR3 totals 13 residues. The ends were cut back, 2 bases at V and 8 bases at J, with 12 bases in the middle. Germline assignment: CDR1 MDHEN and CDR2 SYDVKM. The CDR3 DNA reads TGTGCCAGCAGTTTAAAACCGATCCCCGGCTACACCTTC. Encoded protein: CASSLKPIPGYTF.

This clonotype has only a few counts. The CDR3: CASSLARGPLTGELFF. The CDR3 region has the DNA TGTGCCAGCAGCTTAGCGCGGGGGCCACTCACCGGGGAGCTGTTTTTT. The rearrangement links TRBV7-9 to TRBJ2-2; TRBD2 might be the D (7 bases). The CDR3 consists of 16 residues. V lost 0 bases and J 4 bases, leaving 12 bases between the germline ends. Looked up from germline, CDR1 is SEHNR and CDR2 is FQNEAQ (reference sequence).

The V and J genes are TRBV6-2 or TRBV6-3 and TRBJ2-7; 7 bases are a match to TRBD1. Trimming at V came to 6 bases and at J to 1 base, leaving 9 bases not matched to a gene. The CDR3 has 15 residues. The germline CDR1 and CDR2 sequences are MNHEY and SVGEGT. The CDR3 sequence is CASRESRGSSYEQYF. DNA of the CDR3: TGTGCCAGCAGGGAATCCAGGGGGTCATCCTACGAGCAGTACTTC.

The CDR3 DNA is TGCGCCAGCAGCCAAGTGGCCGCGAACACCGGGGAGCTGTTTTTT. Protein sequence: CASSQVAANTGELFF. The chain carries TRBV4-3 and TRBJ2-2, with no clear D. Looked up from germline, CDR1 is LGHNA and CDR2 is YSLEER. Trimming took 1 base from V and 0 from J, leaving 6 bases between them. CDR3 length: 15 residues.

The J gene is TRBJ1-5, the V gene TRBV20-1; no firm D call. This CDR3 spans 12 amino acids. CDR1 DFQATT and CDR2 SNEGSKA come from the germline V gene (reference sequence). The germline V and J ends were trimmed by 6 bases and 4 bases, with 10 bases remaining between them. CDR3: CSAAEPNQPQHF. CDR3 coding DNA: TGCAGTGCGGCAGAGCCTAATCAGCCCCAGCATTTT.

The chain couples TRBV6-5 to TRBJ2-7; D might be TRBD1 (6 bases). The CDR3 sequence is 14 residues long. Trimming left V 2 bases short and J 3 bases short, with 11 bases between. Germline values: CDR1 MNHEY, CDR2 SVGAGI. CDR3 amino acids: CASSYQTGIYEQYF. The CDR3, as DNA: TGTGCCAGCAGTTACCAAACAGGGATCTACGAGCAGTACTTC.

This clonotype was observed a handful of times. This chain links TRBV5-1 with TRBJ2-2; 7 nucleotides match TRBD1. J lost 1 base, V lost 0 bases, and 3 bases had no gene match. The CDR3 runs to 16 residues. From germline, CDR1 is SGHRS and CDR2 YFSETQ. The CDR3 region has the DNA TGCGCCAGCAGCTTGGGCTCAGGGGGGAACACCGGGGAGCTGTTTTTT. This translates into CASSLGSGGNTGELFF.

This clonotype was counted between two and nine times. This chain uses TRBV3-1 with TRBJ2-7; D remains ambiguous. Germline V gene lookup returns CDR1 LGHDT and CDR2 YNNKEL (reference sequence). Trimming shortened V by 4 bases and J by 3 bases, and 7 bases separated the two germline ends. CDR3 length: 12 amino acids. This CDR3 reads CASSRAIYEQYF. CDR3 bases: TGTGCCAGCAGCCGGGCCATCTACGAGCAGTACTTC.

This clonotype has a handful of counts. The gene calls are TRBV20-1 and TRBJ2-7, with unresolved D. The CDR3 has 15 residues. Trimming cost V 0 bases and J 7 bases, with 19 bases left between them. CDR1 is DFQATT, CDR2 SNEGSKA, per germline (reference sequence). CDR3 region: CSARDLAKYVSEQYF. DNA of the CDR3: TGCAGTGCTAGAGATCTTGCAAAGTACGTTTCGGAGCAGTACTTC.

V and J are TRBV12-3 or TRBV12-4 and TRBJ1-5, with D unclear. Trimming removed 6 bases from V and 4 bases from J, with 13 bases in between. The CDR3 covers 14 residues. In DNA form, the CDR3 reads TGTGCCAGCAGGCAAGGTGAACGGAATCAGCCCCAGCATTTT. Amino acids: CASRQGERNQPQHF.

In this sample, this clonotype turned up a few times. This chain connects TRBV6-1 to TRBJ1-6, with D maybe TRBD1 (6 bases). V was shortened by 10 bases and J by 7 bases, with 17 bases between the two germline ends. Germline CDR1 MNHNS, CDR2 SASEGT. The CDR3 has 14 residues. CDR3 in amino acids: CATYRRGENSPLHF. The CDR3 region has the DNA TGTGCCACCTACCGCAGGGGAGAGAATTCACCCCTCCACTTT.

The CDR3 protein is CASSLNRALIPDTQYF. The CDR3 nucleotides read TGTGCCAGCAGTCTAAACCGGGCCCTGATCCCAGATACGCAGTATTTT. This chain uses TRBV27 with TRBJ2-3, with D hard to call. This CDR3 contains 16 residues. The germline V and J ends were trimmed by 5 bases and 4 bases, with 19 bases remaining between them. Germline-derived CDR1 and CDR2 are MNHEY and SMNVEV (reference sequence).

This clonotype was seen only a few times. This chain connects TRBV5-1 to TRBJ2-1; 12 positions agree with TRBD2. The J segment lost 3 bases and the V segment lost 4 bases, leaving 8 bases of the junction unmatched. This CDR3 has 17 amino acids. The germline CDR1 and CDR2 sequences are SGHRS and YFSETQ. The CDR3 DNA reads as TGCGCCAGCAGCGTTTGGACTAGCGGGACTCTCTACAATGAGCAGTTCTTC. It is translated as CASSVWTSGTLYNEQFF. Complete variable domain (other parts from reference TRBV5-1 and TRBJ2-1): KAGVTQTPRYLIKTRGQQVTLSCSPISGHRSVSWYQQTPGQGLQFLFEYFSETQRNKGNFPGRFSGRQFSNSRSEMNVSTLELGDSALYLCASSVWTSGTLYNEQFFGPGTRLTVL.

Only one count was recorded for this clonotype. The V and J genes are TRBV14 and TRBJ2-5; the match to TRBD1 covers 7 bases. J was trimmed by 4 bases and V by 4 bases; bases with no gene match: 9. The CDR3 contains 15 residues. Germline V gene sequence: CDR1 SGHDN, CDR2 FVKESK. CDR3 bases: TGTGCCAGCAGCCGCACTAGGACAGGACGAGAGACCCAGTACTTC. As protein: CASSRTRTGRETQYF. The whole variable domain, remainder taken from reference TRBV14 and TRBJ2-5, is EAGVTQFPSHSVIEKGQTVTLRCDPISGHDNLYWYRRVMGKEIKFLLHFVKESKQDESGMPNNRFLAERTGGTYSTLKVQPAELEDSGVYFCASSRTRTGRETQYFGPGTRLLVL.

The chain carries TRBV4-3 and TRBJ2-3, with unresolved D. This CDR3 spans 13 amino acids. The V end lost 3 bases, the J end lost 3 bases, and 7 bases lay between the germline ends. CDR1 is LGHNA, CDR2 YSLEER, per germline. The CDR3: CASSHQVTDTQYF. CDR3 sequence (DNA): TGCGCCAGCAGCCATCAGGTAACAGATACGCAGTATTTT.

The chain has TRBV24-1 and TRBJ2-7; D could derive from TRBD1 or TRBD2 (5 bases each). V was trimmed by 4 bases and J by 0 bases, leaving 15 bases between them. There are 16 residues in the CDR3. CDR1 is KGHDR, CDR2 SFDVKD, per germline. The DNA for the CDR3 is TGTGCCACCAGTGAACACGGGACCCAGGGCTCCTACGAGCAGTACTTC. It is translated as CATSEHGTQGSYEQYF.

This clonotype was seen only a few times. The chain uses TRBV12-3 or TRBV12-4 and TRBJ1-4; TRBD1 agrees at 7 bases. V gave up 7 bases and J gave up 7 bases; unmatched junction bases: 9. CDR3 length: 14 amino acids. The CDR3 region is CASNFQGGSEKLFF. CDR3 nucleotide sequence: TGTGCCAGCAATTTCCAGGGGGGAAGTGAAAAACTGTTTTTT.

This clonotype was observed at least ten times. The chain employs TRBV20-1 and TRBJ2-5; D is unclear. This CDR3 contains 15 residues. Trimming took 0 bases from V and 5 from J, leaving 16 bases between them. Germline-derived CDR1 and CDR2 are DFQATT and SNEGSKA (reference sequence). The CDR3 bases are TGCAGTGCTAGAGATCGAGTCGGCACGAGGGAGACCCAGTACTTC. Amino acids: CSARDRVGTRETQYF.

This clonotype was seen a few times. The CDR3 bases are TGTGCCAGCAGGCCTACTAGCGGGGTAAATGAGCAGTTCTTC. Translation gives CASRPTSGVNEQFF. The chain carries TRBV6-2 or TRBV6-3 and TRBJ2-1; 10 bases map to TRBD2. The V and J ends lost 6 bases and 7 bases, in that order; junction bases with no gene match: 6. This CDR3 is built from 14 residues. CDR1 is MNHEY, CDR2 SVGEGT, per germline.

This clonotype was observed a few times. The chain carries TRBV4-1 and TRBJ1-6; D is ambiguous. This CDR3 region has 16 residues. The germline CDR1 and CDR2 sequences are MGHRA and YSYEKL. V lost 0 bases to trimming and J lost 5 bases, with 11 bases between them. The CDR3: CASSQDVASNNSPLHF. In DNA form, the CDR3 reads TGCGCCAGCAGCCAAGATGTTGCCAGTAATAATTCACCCCTCCACTTT.

This clonotype came up a few times. This chain links TRBV20-1 with TRBJ2-3; D ambiguous. The germline gives CDR1 DFQATT, CDR2 SNEGSKA (reference sequence). V dropped 0 bases and J dropped 1 base, with 11 bases sitting between them. This CDR3 is 15 amino acids long. The CDR3 DNA reads as TGCAGTGCTAGAGATCCGGCGGTGGGCACAGATACGCAGTATTTT. Translation: CSARDPAVGTDTQYF.

This clonotype was seen only a few times. J is TRBJ2-7 and V is TRBV19; 10 positions match TRBD1. Trimming cost V 6 bases and J 3 bases; bases outside gene matches: 5. CDR1 and CDR2 (germline): LNHDA, SQIVND (reference sequence). This CDR3 has 14 amino acids. DNA of the CDR3: TGTGCCAGTAGATCGGACAGGGGGAACTACGAGCAGTACTTC. It is translated as CASRSDRGNYEQYF.

The V gene is TRBV5-4, the J gene TRBJ1-1; tentatively, D is TRBD1 (5 bases). The V and J ends lost 4 bases and 5 bases respectively, with 15 bases between them. The CDR3 contains 14 residues. Germline loops: CDR1 SGHNT, CDR2 YYREEE (reference sequence). The CDR3 bases are TGTGCCAGCAGCCCCATGGGGGGAGGGACTGAAGCTTTCTTT. Residues: CASSPMGGGTEAFF. The variable domain in full, with the rest retrieved from reference TRBV5-4 and TRBJ1-1, is ETGVTQSPTHLIKTRGQQVTLRCSSQSGHNTVSWYQQALGQGPQFIFQYYREEENGRGNFPPRFSGLQFPNYSSELNVNALELDDSALYLCASSPMGGGTEAFFGQGTRLTVV.

This clonotype was observed many times. CDR3 residues: CASSQGGEQYF. The DNA of the CDR3 is TGTGCCAGCAGCCAAGGGGGCGAGCAGTACTTC. V usage is TRBV3-1 and J usage is TRBJ2-7; D not resolved. This CDR3 contains 11 residues. Germline loops: CDR1 LGHDT, CDR2 YNNKEL (reference sequence). The V gene lost 1 base and the J gene lost 6 bases, with 4 bases spanning the gap.

This clonotype has at least ten counts. V is TRBV12-3 or TRBV12-4 and J is TRBJ2-1, with a weak D call TRBD1 (5 bases). Trimming shortened V by 1 base and J by 1 base, and 11 bases separated the two germline ends. The length of the CDR3 is 16 residues. In nucleotides, the CDR3 is TGTGCCAGCAGTTTAGGGGGCGCTATGTCCTACAATGAGCAGTTCTTC. This codes for CASSLGGAMSYNEQFF.